This is a list of T cell receptor beta chains from one sample in a study of blood T cell repertoires in COVID-19. Measured with immunoSEQ multiplex PCR; TCRdb has only the in-frame clones, and not every one. The data show more than 150,000 clones, approximately 80% seen once. Sequenced material: peripheral blood. The receptor set was obtained from a human donor in a cohort sampled during active COVID-19. Both conserved end residues are part of each CDR3. The order of the fields is D gene, clone size, V gene, J gene, CDR3 protein, CDR3 DNA. The D gene is left open where the match is weak. A row's size may be missing; if present it is once, few, many or a size class.

>TRBD1|once|TRBV2|TRBJ2-3
CASSVRQGSTDTQYF
TGTGCCAGCAGTGTTCGACAGGGCAGCACAGATACGCAGTATTTT
>TRBD1|.|TRBV4-1|TRBJ1-6
CASSQEGWQGGNSPLHF
TGCGCCAGCAGCCAAGAAGGGTGGCAGGGGGGTAATTCACCCCTCCACTTT
>.|.|TRBV6-5|TRBJ1-5
CASSYSYPYSNQPQHF
TGTGCCAGCAGTTACTCGTATCCTTATAGCAATCAGCCCCAGCATTTT
>.|.|TRBV18|TRBJ1-5
CASSKKSGSGGGQPQHF
TGTGCCAGCTCAAAAAAAAGTGGGAGTGGGGGCGGCCAGCCCCAGCATTTT
>.|.|TRBV24-1|TRBJ2-2
CATSLGNTGELFF
TGTGCCACCAGTCTCGGGAACACCGGGGAGCTGTTTTTT
>.|.|TRBV6-1|TRBJ1-5
CASSEAGRDQPQHF
TGTGCCAGCAGTGAAGCGGGCAGGGATCAGCCCCAGCATTTT
>TRBD1|once|TRBV5-1|TRBJ2-4
CASRSGTGKNIQYF
TGCGCCAGCCGCTCCGGGACAGGGAAAAACATTCAGTACTTC
>TRBD2|.|TRBV5-1|TRBJ2-4
CASTRGASGEGNIQYF
TGCGCCAGCACACGCGGGGCTAGCGGGGAGGGAAACATTCAGTACTTC
>TRBD2|.|TRBV5-4|TRBJ2-3
CASSPGTRTDTQYF
TGTGCCAGCAGCCCTGGGACTAGGACAGATACGCAGTATTTT
>TRBD1|.|TRBV5-1|TRBJ2-7
CASSFTPGQIYEQYF
TGCGCCAGCAGCTTCACCCCGGGACAGATCTACGAGCAGTACTTC
>TRBD1|.|TRBV6-5|TRBJ2-1
CASSYSGQGNEQFF
TGTGCCAGCAGTTACTCGGGACAGGGGAATGAGCAGTTCTTC
>.|.|TRBV2|TRBJ1-4
CASTGGGHINEKLFF
TGTGCCAGCACCGGGGGGGGACACATAAATGAAAAACTGTTTTTT
>.|once|TRBV7-8|TRBJ1-3
CASRNDRNSGNTIYF
TGTGCCAGCAGAAACGACAGAAACTCTGGAAACACCATATATTTT
>.|.|TRBV5-1|TRBJ1-2
CASSLDVNYGYTF
TGCGCCAGCAGCTTGGATGTAAACTATGGCTACACCTTC
>TRBD1|.|TRBV10-3|TRBJ2-1
CATHDRGLYNEQFF
TGTGCCACCCACGACAGGGGGCTGTACAATGAGCAGTTCTTC
>.|.|TRBV7-3|TRBJ1-1
CASSPTRETEAFF
TGTGCCAGCAGCCCGACACGGGAGACTGAAGCTTTCTTT
>.|.|TRBV3-1/TRBV3-2|TRBJ2-2
CASSRYRENTGELFF
TGTGCCAGCAGCCGATACAGGGAGAACACCGGGGAGCTGTTTTTT
>TRBD1|.|TRBV11-3|TRBJ2-3
CASSSGQGIDTQYF
TGTGCCAGCAGCTCCGGACAGGGGATAGATACGCAGTATTTT
>TRBD1|.|TRBV6-5|TRBJ2-7
CASSFGDRDDYEQYF
TGTGCCAGCAGTTTCGGTGACAGGGACGACTACGAGCAGTACTTC
>TRBD1|.|TRBV13|TRBJ2-2
CASSLPGGTGELFF
TGTGCCAGCAGCTTGCCAGGGGGCACCGGGGAGCTGTTTTTT
>.|.|TRBV6-2/TRBV6-3|TRBJ2-7
CASSYSAGSYEQYF
TGTGCCAGCAGTTACTCGGCAGGCTCCTACGAGCAGTACTTC
>.|.|TRBV15|TRBJ1-2
CATSRDREGPYGYTF
TGTGCCACCAGCAGAGATCGGGAAGGGCCCTATGGCTACACCTTC
>TRBD1|few|TRBV29-1|TRBJ1-2
CSVTGSSNYGYTF
TGCAGCGTGACAGGGTCCTCCAACTATGGCTACACCTTC
>.|few|TRBV19|TRBJ2-2
CASSALTRRPGELFF
TGTGCCAGTAGTGCGTTGACTCGGCGGCCCGGGGAGCTGTTTTTT
>.|.|TRBV7-2|TRBJ1-1
CASSLDVYRSPTEAFF
TGTGCCAGCAGCTTAGATGTTTACAGATCCCCCACGGAAGCTTTCTTT
>TRBD1|.|TRBV29-1|TRBJ1-2
CSVDRDSQLGNYGYTF
TGCAGCGTTGATAGGGACAGCCAGCTGGGGAACTATGGCTACACCTTC
>.|.|TRBV7-8|TRBJ2-5
CASSEGRQETQYF
TGTGCCAGCAGCGAAGGGAGGCAAGAGACCCAGTACTTC